The next 23 T cell receptor beta chains were all read from a single sample in a study of blood T cell repertoires in COVID-19. Assay: immunoSEQ multiplex PCR; the TCRdb copy retains only in-frame clones and omits some. Of more than 300,000 clones listed, less than 90% were seen once; the top ten hold over 4.5%. Sequenced: PBMCs or T cells enriched from blood (not recorded which). The origin of the receptors is a woman in her fifties or sixties who had recovered from COVID-19.

This clone was seen only once. The chain has TRBV3-1 (or the pseudogene TRBV3-2) and TRBJ2-7; 10 bases fit TRBD1. The CDR3 sequence is 14 residues long. Germline V gives CDR1 LGHDT, CDR2 YNNKEL (reference sequence). Losses at the gene ends were 4 bases for V and 5 bases for J; bases not matched to a gene: 5. CDR3 loop: CASSPRTGGNEQYF. The DNA of the CDR3 is TGTGCCAGCAGCCCTAGGACAGGGGGGAACGAGCAGTACTTC.

J is TRBJ1-2 and V is TRBV19, with 8 bases aligning to TRBD1. J lost 5 bases, V lost 3 bases, and 11 bases had no gene match. The CDR3 covers 16 residues. Germline values: CDR1 LNHDA, CDR2 SQIVND (reference sequence). The CDR3 DNA sequence: TGTGCCAGTAGTATGTCGGCTCAGGGGGCGGTTTATGGCTACACCTTC. Protein sequence: CASSMSAQGAVYGYTF.

The chain is built from TRBV5-4 and TRBJ2-1, with 11 positions matching TRBD1. The J segment lost 7 bases and the V segment lost 4 bases, leaving 10 bases of the junction unmatched. The CDR3 has 16 amino acids. CDR1 and CDR2 (germline): SGHNT, YYREEE (reference sequence). This chain's CDR3 is CASSGQDRGLRNEQFF. The CDR3 nucleotides read TGTGCCAGCAGCGGTCAGGACAGGGGGCTGAGGAATGAGCAGTTCTTC.

The V gene is TRBV29-1, the J gene TRBJ2-1, with 7 positions matching TRBD2. Germline CDR1 and CDR2: SQVTM and ANQGSEA. The ends lost 6 bases at V and 0 bases at J; junction bases unmatched: 5. The CDR3 totals 14 residues. The CDR3 DNA reads as TGCAGCGTAGCCACTAGCGCCTCCTACAATGAGCAGTTCTTC. Protein product: CSVATSASYNEQFF.

The chain links TRBV5-1 to TRBJ2-6; D is undetermined. V lost 2 bases, J lost 2 bases, and 11 bases lay in between. Germline V lookup: CDR1 SGHRS, CDR2 YFSETQ. This CDR3 contains 16 residues. In DNA, the CDR3 is TGCGCCAGCAGCTTATCACGAAGCGCTGGGGCCAACGTCCTGACTTTC. The encoded protein is CASSLSRSAGANVLTF.

The chain has TRBV7-6 and TRBJ2-1; possible D gene TRBD1, 5 bases. Germline CDR1 reads SGHVS; CDR2 reads FNYEAQ. This CDR3 is built from 14 residues. Trimming took 2 bases from V and 7 from J, leaving 12 bases between them. Here the CDR3 reads CASSLTRAQNEQFF. The CDR3 DNA reads as TGTGCCAGCAGCTTAACCAGGGCTCAAAATGAGCAGTTCTTC. The full variable domain, completed using reference TRBV7-6 and TRBJ2-1, is GAGVSQSPRYKVTKRGQDVALRCDPISGHVSLYWYRQALGQGPEFLTYFNYEAQQDKSGLPNDRFSAERPEGSISTLTIQRTEQRDSAMYRCASSLTRAQNEQFFGPGTRLTVL.

The chain couples TRBV6-5 to TRBJ1-6, with 10 bases fitting TRBD1. With V trimmed by 2 bases and J by 9 bases, 4 bases remained unmatched. CDR1 and CDR2 (germline): MNHEY, SVGAGI. The CDR3 loop spans 15 amino acids. The CDR3 nucleotides read TGTGCCAGCAGTTACGGGGACAGGGGAAGTTCACCCCTCCACTTT. Its protein product is CASSYGDRGSSPLHF.

The V and J genes are TRBV2 and TRBJ1-5; D is possibly TRBD1 (5 bases). Germline V gene lookup returns CDR1 SNHLY and CDR2 FYNNEI. The V and J ends lost 6 bases and 6 bases respectively, with 12 bases between them. The CDR3 has 13 residues. The chain's CDR3 is CASRSRVGQPQHF. The DNA for the CDR3 is TGTGCCAGCAGAAGCAGGGTCGGTCAGCCCCAGCATTTT.

The chain links TRBV27 to TRBJ1-2; D is undetermined. The CDR3 runs to 12 residues. The germline CDR1 and CDR2 sequences are MNHEY and SMNVEV (reference sequence). V was cut by 11 bases and J by 0 bases, with 10 bases left in between. The CDR3 protein is CASGVPNYGYTF. The CDR3 region has the DNA TGTGCCTCCGGGGTGCCTAACTATGGCTACACCTTC.

This rearrangement joins TRBV6-5 to TRBJ1-2, with 9 positions matching TRBD1. CDR1 and CDR2 from the germline V gene are MNHEY and SVGAGI. J lost 5 bases, V lost 4 bases, and 8 bases had no gene match. The length of the CDR3 is 15 residues. The CDR3: CASSLTGTGLYGYTF. CDR3 nucleotide sequence: TGTGCCAGCAGTTTGACCGGGACAGGGCTTTATGGCTACACCTTC.

Concerning this clone itself: Possible read error: a much larger clone is one base away. V is TRBV7-9 and J is TRBJ2-1; unclear D gene. The CDR3 sequence is 14 residues long. V shed 1 base and J shed 0 bases, with 4 bases lying between them. Per germline, CDR1 SEHNR and CDR2 FQNEAQ (reference sequence). CDR3 amino acids: CASSLGSSYNEQFF. CDR3 bases: TGTGCCAGCAGCTTAGGGAGCTCCTACAATGAGCAGTTCTTC.

This chain joins TRBV11-3 and TRBJ2-7; the match to TRBD2 covers 7 bases. The CDR3 loop spans 15 amino acids. Germline-derived CDR1 and CDR2 are SGHNT and YENEEA. Losses at the gene ends were 4 bases for V and 0 bases for J; bases not matched to a gene: 6. The CDR3 DNA is TGTGCCAGCAGCTCGCTAGCGGCAACCTCCTACGAGCAGTACTTC. Encoded protein: CASSSLAATSYEQYF.

V and J are TRBV7-2 and TRBJ2-3; 12 bases are a match to TRBD2. The ends lost 5 bases at V and 4 bases at J; junction bases unmatched: 10. The CDR3 extends over 17 amino acids. The germline CDR1 and CDR2 sequences are SGHTA and FQGNSA. DNA of the CDR3: TGTGCCAGCAGCCCTTCTCCCCTAGCGGGGGGGCCAGATACGCAGTATTTT. It specifies CASSPSPLAGGPDTQYF.

A single count supports this clone. The chain recombines TRBV2 with TRBJ2-5, with 9 bases that match TRBD1. The germline CDR1 and CDR2 sequences are SNHLY and FYNNEI. The CDR3 totals 13 residues. Trimming cost V 4 bases and J 4 bases; bases outside gene matches: 1. CDR3 region: CASSATGGETQYF. The CDR3 coding sequence is TGTGCCAGCAGTGCGACAGGGGGAGAGACCCAGTACTTC.

The gene calls are TRBV2 and TRBJ2-7, with 10 bases that match TRBD2. The V segment lost 5 bases and the J segment 5 bases; nucleotides outside the gene matches: 6. CDR1 and CDR2 (germline): SNHLY, FYNNEI. The CDR3 consists of 14 residues. CDR3 loop: CASSTLAGDHEQYF. The CDR3 DNA sequence: TGTGCCAGCAGTACGCTAGCGGGAGACCACGAGCAGTACTTC.

This clone has a handful of counts. This rearrangement joins TRBV19 to TRBJ2-2, with TRBD2 as a possible D gene (6 bases). Per the germline V gene, CDR1 is LNHDA and CDR2 is SQIVND (reference sequence). The V gene lost 4 bases and the J gene lost 7 bases, with 10 bases spanning the gap. The CDR3 has 13 residues. Here the CDR3 DNA reads TGTGCCAGTAGTAGGTGGGAGGTCGGGGAGCTGTTTTTT. This sequence encodes CASSRWEVGELFF. Together with reference TRBV19 and TRBJ2-2, the CDR3 gives the full variable domain: DGGITQSPKYLFRKEGQNVTLSCEQNLNHDAMYWYRQDPGQGLRLIYYSQIVNDFQKGDIAEGYSVSREKKESFPLTVTSAQKNPTAFYLCASSRWEVGELFFGEGSRLTVL.

The chain employs TRBV7-9 and TRBJ1-1; D gene unclear. The V gene lost 6 bases and the J gene lost 6 bases, with 11 bases spanning the gap. CDR3 length: 12 residues. The V gene's germline CDR1 is SEHNR and CDR2 FQNEAQ (reference sequence). The CDR3 sequence is CASRNGISEAFF. Written as DNA, the CDR3 is TGTGCCAGCAGAAACGGTATCTCTGAAGCTTTCTTT. Combining the CDR3 with reference TRBV7-9 and TRBJ1-1 gives the whole variable domain DTGVSQNPRHKITKRGQNVTFRCDPISEHNRLYWYRQTLGQGPEFLTYFQNEAQLEKSRLLSDRFSAERPKGSFSTLEIQRTEQGDSAMYLCASRNGISEAFFGQGTRLTVV.

J is TRBJ1-1 and V is TRBV7-9, with D possibly being TRBD1 (6 bases). The CDR3 has 15 amino acids. Germline V CDR1 and CDR2: SEHNR, FQNEAQ (reference sequence). V was cut by 6 bases and J by 1 base, with 15 bases left in between. As DNA, the CDR3 is TGTGCCAGCAGACCTTCGGACAGAGGGAACACTGAAGCTTTCTTT. This gives the protein CASRPSDRGNTEAFF.

The chain recombines TRBV5-4 with TRBJ2-7, with D perhaps TRBD1 (6 bases). Germline V gene data show CDR1 as SGHNT and CDR2 as YYREEE (reference sequence). Trimming stripped 3 bases from V and 6 bases from J, with 16 bases between. The CDR3 has 14 amino acids. CDR3: CASSSSGTSLEQYF. In nucleotides, the CDR3 is TGTGCCAGCAGCTCGTCCGGGACATCCCTCGAGCAGTACTTC.

The J gene is TRBJ1-6, the V gene TRBV18; TRBD1 matches at 8 bases. The V gene's germline CDR1 is KGHSH and CDR2 LQKENI. The CDR3 is 16 residues long. The J segment lost 3 bases and the V segment lost 3 bases, leaving 4 bases of the junction unmatched. CDR3 coding DNA: TGTGCCAGCTCACCCTTGGGACAGGTCTATAATTCACCCCTCCACTTT. It specifies CASSPLGQVYNSPLHF.

The chain links TRBV7-9 to TRBJ1-2; D is perhaps TRBD1 (5 bases). V shed 1 base and J shed 3 bases, with 9 bases lying between them. The CDR3 covers 14 residues. Germline V lookup: CDR1 SEHNR, CDR2 FQNEAQ (reference sequence). The CDR3 loop reads CASSLGRGDYGYTF. CDR3 coding DNA: TGTGCCAGCAGCTTAGGGCGGGGGGACTATGGCTACACCTTC.

The genes are TRBV12-5 and TRBJ1-2, with TRBD1 as a possible D gene (6 bases). CDR3 length equals 13 residues. V was clipped by 9 bases and J by 8 bases, with 19 bases between them. Per germline, CDR1 LGHNT and CDR2 FRNRAP. The CDR3 coding sequence is TGTGCTAGACGCCTGGGGGCCACGCGGGGCTACACCTTC. The encoded protein is CARRLGATRGYTF.

This chain joins TRBV10-3 and TRBJ1-5; D uncertain. Germline loops: CDR1 ENHRY, CDR2 SYGVKD. Trimming took 9 bases from V and 4 from J, leaving 13 bases between them. This CDR3 region has 13 residues. CDR3 DNA: TGTGCCATTACCTCCGACACAAATCAGCCCCAGCATTTT. Translated: CAITSDTNQPQHF.